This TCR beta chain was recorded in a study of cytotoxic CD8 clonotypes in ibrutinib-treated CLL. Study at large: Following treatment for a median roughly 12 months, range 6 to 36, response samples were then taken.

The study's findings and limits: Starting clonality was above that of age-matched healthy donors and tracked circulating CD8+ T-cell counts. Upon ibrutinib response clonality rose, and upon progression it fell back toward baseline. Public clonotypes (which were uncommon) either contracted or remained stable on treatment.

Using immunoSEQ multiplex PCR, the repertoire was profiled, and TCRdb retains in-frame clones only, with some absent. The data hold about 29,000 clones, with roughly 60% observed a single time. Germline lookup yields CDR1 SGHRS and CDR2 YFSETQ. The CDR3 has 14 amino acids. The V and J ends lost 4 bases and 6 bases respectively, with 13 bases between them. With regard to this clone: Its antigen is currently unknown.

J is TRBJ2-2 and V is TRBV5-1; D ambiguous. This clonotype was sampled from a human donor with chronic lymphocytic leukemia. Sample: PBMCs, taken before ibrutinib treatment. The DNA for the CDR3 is TGCGCCAGCAGCCGTACTGCCGGCCCCGGGGAGCTGTTTTTT. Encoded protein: CASSRTAGPGELFF.